Sequencing of this TCR beta chain was carried out in a study of technical replicates of blood from a few donors. Method: immunoSEQ multiplex PCR; TCRdb's copy keeps in-frame clones and lacks some. In the table there are 75,000 to 95,000 clones, about 93% of which are singletons. The receptor comes from a human donor in good health. The sequencing input was T cells isolated from PBMCs.

CDR3 coding DNA: TGTGCCAGCAGCCTCCCGGGACAGCTGAACACTGAAGCTTTCTTT. Translating gives CASSLPGQLNTEAFF. V gene TRBV14 combines with J gene TRBJ1-1; 7 bases align to TRBD1. The ends lost 4 bases at V and 0 bases at J; junction bases unmatched: 5. CDR1 SGHDN and CDR2 FVKESK come from the germline V gene. The CDR3 loop spans 15 amino acids.